This is a list of T cell receptor beta chains from one sample in a study of Ad26.COV2.S vaccination and SARS-CoV-2 variants. Libraries were prepared by immunoSEQ multiplex PCR; TCRdb keeps only in-frame clonotypes and omits some of them. The data hold approximately 150,000 clones, with roughly 85% observed a single time. The sample here was peripheral blood, taken after recovery from COVID-19. All receptors come from a human donor who had recovered from COVID-19. Both conserved end residues are part of each CDR3. A D gene is named only where the DNA matches it firmly. Only some rows state a clone size, as once, few, many or a class for expanded clones.

TRBV20-1,-,TRBD1,TRBJ1-4,TGCAGTGCTAGTGATGCCGGGACAGGGGGCGGAAAACTGTTTTTT,CSASDAGTGGGKLFF
TRBV20-1,once,-,TRBJ2-2,TGCAGTGCTAGTGGGGAGACCGGGGAGCTGTTTTTT,CSASGETGELFF
TRBV11-2,-,-,TRBJ2-3,TGTGCCAGCAGCGGGGATACGCAGTATTTT,CASSGDTQYF
TRBV28,once,-,TRBJ2-7,TGTGCCAGCAGTCCAAGGGGAGAACACGAGCAGTACTTC,CASSPRGEHEQYF
TRBV11-2,-,TRBD2,TRBJ2-3,TGTGCCAGCAGCTTAGTATCCAGCGGGGGGGCAGATACGCAGTATTTT,CASSLVSSGGADTQYF
TRBV5-1,-,-,TRBJ1-6,TGCGCCAGCAGCTTGGGGGCGGTCCGCAGCTCCTATAATTCACCCCTCCACTTT,CASSLGAVRSSYNSPLHF
TRBV11-2,-,-,TRBJ2-1,TGTGCCAGCAGCTTAGGTCCCAATGAGCAGTTCTTC,CASSLGPNEQFF
TRBV7-2,-,-,TRBJ2-7,TGTGCCAGCAGCTTAGAACAGGGGAGGTCCTACGAGCAGTACTTC,CASSLEQGRSYEQYF
TRBV5-1,-,-,TRBJ1-2,TGCGCCAGCAGCCAGCAGAGTGCGACCTTTGATGGCTACACCTTC,CASSQQSATFDGYTF
TRBV7-9,-,-,TRBJ1-6,TGTGCCAGCAGCTCCCTGACAGATTTTTATTCACCCCTCCACTTT,CASSSLTDFYSPLHF
TRBV11-2,-,-,TRBJ2-7,TGTGCCAGCAGCTCTGGACGAGCCTCTGGGCAGTACTTC,CASSSGRASGQYF
TRBV9,-,-,TRBJ1-2,TGTGCCAGCAGCGTAGGTCGGGGGGTACTCGGCTACACCTTC,CASSVGRGVLGYTF
TRBV11-2,-,TRBD2,TRBJ2-3,TGTGCCAGCAGCTTCCCTAGGACTAGCGGAATCACAGATACGCAGTATTTT,CASSFPRTSGITDTQYF
TRBV2,once,TRBD2,TRBJ2-7,TGTGCCAGCAGTGAATCCCTGGGACTAGCGGGGCCCTACGAGCAGTACTTC,CASSESLGLAGPYEQYF
TRBV15,few,TRBD1,TRBJ1-2,TGTGCCACCAGCGGGGACAGGGGGAATCACTATGGCTACACCTTC,CATSGDRGNHYGYTF
TRBV3-1/TRBV3-2,-,TRBD2,TRBJ2-7,TGTGCCAGCAGCCATTCCGGGGGGGACTACGAGCAGTACTTC,CASSHSGGDYEQYF
TRBV9,-,TRBD2,TRBJ2-7,TGTGCCAGCAGCGGTCTGTCGGGGGGTTTCTACGAGCAGTACTTC,CASSGLSGGFYEQYF
TRBV30,-,-,TRBJ2-3,TGTGCCTGGACCGGAGGGGGAGATACGCAGTATTTT,CAWTGGGDTQYF
TRBV15,-,TRBD1,TRBJ1-4,TGTGCCACCAGCAGCCGGGACAGTTCAGATGAAAAACTGTTTTTT,CATSSRDSSDEKLFF
TRBV6-5,few,TRBD1,TRBJ1-2,TGTGCCAGCCGGGACAGATCGTCTGGCTACACCTTC,CASRDRSSGYTF
TRBV28,-,TRBD2,TRBJ2-1,TGTGCCAGCAGCCCGGGACTAGCGGGGAACAATGAGCAGTTCTTC,CASSPGLAGNNEQFF
TRBV29-1,-,TRBD2,TRBJ2-5,TGCAGCGCCGGGGGGGCGGGGGCTTTCCAAGAGACCCAGTACTTC,CSAGGAGAFQETQYF
TRBV24-1,-,TRBD2,TRBJ2-3,TGTGCCACCAGTAAGCGGGGGGCCCATACGCAGTATTTT,CATSKRGAHTQYF
TRBV9,-,-,TRBJ2-2,TGTGCCAGCAGCGTAGCTACGAACACCGGGGAGCTGTTTTTT,CASSVATNTGELFF
TRBV19,-,-,TRBJ1-2,TGTGCCAGTAGTTTGAAAGGGACACCCGACGGGGGCTATGGCTACACCTTC,CASSLKGTPDGGYGYTF
TRBV5-6,-,-,TRBJ1-2,TGTGCCAGCAGCTTCGGGAACTATGGCTACACCTTC,CASSFGNYGYTF
TRBV12-3/TRBV12-4,-,-,TRBJ1-1,TGTGCCAGCAGTTTAAGACCGAACACTGAAGCTTTCTTT,CASSLRPNTEAFF
TRBV5-1,-,TRBD1,TRBJ2-1,TGCGCCAGCAGCTTGGGTTATGGTGGGGACAGGGCGGCGATTTGGGACGATGAGCAGTTCTTC,CASSLGYGGDRAAIWDDEQFF
TRBV7-2,-,-,TRBJ1-6,TGTGCCAGCAGCTCAGGGGATAGGGCACCCCTCCACTTT,CASSSGDRAPLHF
TRBV5-6,-,-,TRBJ1-2,TGTGCCAGCAGCCGACGATCGACAGCCCCTCCTTGGGGCTACACCTTC,CASSRRSTAPPWGYTF
TRBV6-4,-,TRBD2,TRBJ2-5,TGTGGGGGGGGGACCCAGTACTTC,CGGGTQYF
TRBV5-6,many,-,TRBJ1-5,TGTGCCAGCAGCTTGATAGGTCAGCCCCAGCATTTT,CASSLIGQPQHF
TRBV11-2,once,-,TRBJ2-4,TGTGCCAGCAGCATCATGGACGTTCAGTACTTC,CASSIMDVQYF
TRBV7-2,-,-,TRBJ1-1,TGTGCCAGCAGCTGGACGGACAGCGACCACACTGAAGCTTTCTTT,CASSWTDSDHTEAFF
TRBV19,-,TRBD1,TRBJ1-5,TGTGCCACGGGGACAGAATATAGCAATCAGCCCCAGCATTTT,CATGTEYSNQPQHF
TRBV7-6,-,-,TRBJ2-5,TGTGCCAGCAGCTTATTCGGTGGGGACCAAGAGACCCAGTACTTC,CASSLFGGDQETQYF
TRBV5-1,-,-,TRBJ2-5,TGCGCCAGCAGCCGATACGGGGGAGAGACCCAGTACTTC,CASSRYGGETQYF
TRBV18,-,-,TRBJ2-2,TGTGCCAGCTCACCCTTTTTTCTAGCAGCCGGCGCCGGGGAGCTGTTTTTT,CASSPFFLAAGAGELFF
TRBV4-3,-,-,TRBJ2-7,TGCGCCAGCAGCCAAGGGCGCAGCCAATACGAGCAGTACTTC,CASSQGRSQYEQYF
TRBV6-5,once,-,TRBJ2-7,TGTGCCAGCAGTTACTCTGGGGGCCTAAACGAGCAGTACTTC,CASSYSGGLNEQYF
TRBV28,-,-,TRBJ1-4,TGTGCCAGCAGTTTAGGATTTGGGGACATTAATGAAAAACTGTTTTTT,CASSLGFGDINEKLFF
TRBV4-3,-,-,TRBJ1-4,TGCGCCAGCAGCCGGGATAGGGTCGAGGAAAAACTGTTTTTT,CASSRDRVEEKLFF
TRBV24-1,-,-,TRBJ2-7,TGTGCCACCAGTGATGGTAGTTCAAGCTCCTACGAGCAGTACTTC,CATSDGSSSSYEQYF
TRBV27,once,-,TRBJ1-2,TGTGCCAGCAGCCCATATACAGGGAACTATGGCTACACCTTC,CASSPYTGNYGYTF